These 23 T cell receptor beta chains were all obtained from the same sample, sequenced in a study of neurological immune-mediated disorders. Time point in this sample: longitudinal time-point 3. One entry per CDR3 protein results from TCRdb running MiXCR on the 5' RACE reads. The sample includes approximately 48,000 distinct CDR3 sequences, 9.5% to 15% of them seen just once. Material for sequencing was PBMCs. All receptors come from a male donor with HTLV-1-associated myelopathy (HAM/TSP).

This clonotype was seen repeatedly, ten times or more. This chain connects TRBV12-3 or TRBV12-4 to TRBJ2-1; TRBD2 matches at 11 bases. V gave up 3 bases and J gave up 6 bases; unmatched junction bases: 1. The CDR3 covers 14 residues. The CDR3: CASSFSGGANEQFF. CDR3 nucleotides: TGTGCCAGCAGTTTTAGCGGGGGGGCCAATGAGCAGTTCTTC.

This clonotype was counted ten times or more. The rearrangement uses TRBV5-1 and TRBJ1-1; no clear D gene. Trimming took 4 bases from V and 1 from J, leaving 11 bases between them. CDR1 is SGHRS and CDR2 is YFSETQ in the germline V gene. This CDR3 is 14 amino acids long. CDR3 loop: CASSLGPSNTEAFF. DNA of the CDR3: TGCGCCAGCAGCCTAGGACCGTCGAACACTGAAGCTTTCTTT.

In the case of this clonotype: This may arise from a read error, as a much more abundant clone is one base away. The chain combines TRBV12-3 or TRBV12-4 with TRBJ1-6; the D is unclear. The CDR3 has 14 amino acids. Written as DNA, the CDR3 is TGTGCCAGCAGTTACACTGAGGGTTATTCACCCATCCACTTT. This encodes CASSYTEGYSPIHF.

This clonotype appeared many times. The V gene is TRBV12-3 or TRBV12-4, the J gene TRBJ2-3; D possibly corresponds to TRBD2 (6 bases). The CDR3 is 13 residues long. Trimming shortened V by 0 bases and J by 12 bases, and 13 bases separated the two germline ends. CDR3 in DNA: TGTGCCAGCAGTTTAGCCCGACTAGAGGCTCAGTATTTT. Protein product: CASSLARLEAQYF.

This clonotype was counted ten times or more. The chain has TRBV7-8 and TRBJ1-2, with D hard to call. Deletions cut 3 bases from V and 2 bases from J, with 7 bases between. CDR1 SGHVS and CDR2 FQNEAQ come from the germline V gene. The CDR3 is 13 residues long. The DNA for the CDR3 is TGTGCCAGCAGCTTTAATCCAAACTATGGCTACACCTTC. Amino acid sequence: CASSFNPNYGYTF.

This clonotype occurred a few times. The chain combines TRBV27 with TRBJ2-7, with 8 bases matching TRBD1. With 7 bases clipped from V and 4 bases from J, the junction kept 18 bases outside the gene matches. This CDR3 has 17 residues. Germline V gene data show CDR1 as MNHEY and CDR2 as SMNVEV (reference sequence). Written as DNA, the CDR3 is TGTGCCAGCATGAAACGGGACAGGATTCGACCCTCGTACGAGCAGTACTTC. Residues: CASMKRDRIRPSYEQYF.

There are many counts of this clonotype. V gene TRBV10-3 combines with J gene TRBJ2-7, with D possibly called TRBD1 or TRBD2 (5 bases each). CDR1 and CDR2 from the germline V gene are ENHRY and SYGVKD. The V gene lost 4 bases and the J gene lost 0 bases, with 7 bases spanning the gap. This CDR3 is 13 amino acids long. The CDR3 reads CAISAGSSYEQYF. The CDR3 nucleotides read TGTGCCATCAGTGCAGGGAGCTCCTACGAGCAGTACTTC.

In this sample, this clonotype turned up many times. The chain is built from TRBV2 and TRBJ1-5, with D unresolved. CDR3 length: 14 amino acids. V was pared by 5 bases and J by 6 bases, with 14 bases between. Germline V gives CDR1 SNHLY, CDR2 FYNNEI. For the CDR3, the DNA is TGTGCCAGCAGTCGATCCGGGAGCGGTCAGCCCCAGCATTTT. Its protein is CASSRSGSGQPQHF.

At least ten counts were recorded for this clonotype. The chain couples TRBV20-1 to TRBJ1-1; no clear D gene. Trimming left V 6 bases short and J 6 bases short, with 14 bases between. The CDR3 has 12 amino acids. In germline, CDR1 is DFQATT, CDR2 SNEGSKA (reference sequence). The chain's CDR3 is CSARSGSAEAFF. In DNA form, the CDR3 reads TGCAGTGCCCGTTCCGGCAGTGCTGAAGCTTTCTTT.

Worth noting for this clonotype: This could be a read error, since a much larger clone is one nucleotide away. V gene TRBV5-6 combines with J gene TRBJ2-5, with D perhaps assigned TRBD1 or TRBD2 (5 bases each). CDR1 and CDR2 from the germline V gene are SGHDT and YYEEEE. The CDR3 spans 15 residues. V lost 0 bases to trimming and J lost 4 bases, with 13 bases between them. CDR3 nucleotide sequence: TGTGCCAGCAGCTTGGAAGGGACGGCGGGAGAGACCCAGTACTTC. This sequence encodes CASSLEGTAGETQYF.

This clonotype was seen many times. The rearrangement joins TRBV5-5 to TRBJ2-4, with D unresolved. Germline V gene sequence: CDR1 SGHKS, CDR2 YYEKEE (reference sequence). V was clipped by 0 bases and J by 13 bases, with 17 bases between them. There are 14 residues in the CDR3. The CDR3 sequence: CASSLEFSSSAQYF. CDR3 DNA: TGTGCCAGCAGCTTGGAATTTTCGTCGTCAGCCCAGTACTTC.

In this sample, this clonotype turned up many times. J is TRBJ1-6 and V is TRBV3-1; 8 positions agree with TRBD1. With 4 bases clipped from V and 9 bases from J, the junction kept 5 bases outside the gene matches. Germline lookup yields CDR1 LGHDT and CDR2 YNNKEL (reference sequence). There are 14 residues in the CDR3. The CDR3 DNA reads TGTGCCAGCAGCCCTTGGACAGGGAGTTCACCCCTCCACTTT. Protein product: CASSPWTGSSPLHF.

Many counts were recorded for this clonotype. The rearrangement uses TRBV28 and TRBJ1-2; 10 bases match TRBD1. The CDR3 has 16 amino acids. Per germline, CDR1 MDHEN and CDR2 SYDVKM. V shed 6 bases and J 2 bases; nucleotides not matched to a gene: 9. The CDR3 loop is CASSHPGTGVNYGYTF. In DNA form, the CDR3 reads TGTGCCAGCAGCCACCCGGGGACAGGGGTGAACTATGGCTACACCTTC.

V and J are TRBV20-1 and TRBJ2-7; possibly TRBD1 for D (5 bases). CDR1 and CDR2 (germline): DFQATT, SNEGSKA (reference sequence). The CDR3 sequence is 15 residues long. Trimming took off 3 bases at V and 0 bases at J, with 15 bases between the two ends. The CDR3 DNA sequence: TGCAGTGCTAGGAATAGGGGCAGGTTCTCCTACGAGCAGTACTTC. The encoded protein is CSARNRGRFSYEQYF.

There are many counts of this clonotype. The chain is built from TRBV3-1 and TRBJ2-6, with TRBD1 matching over 8 bases. J was trimmed by 3 bases and V by 0 bases; bases with no gene match: 4. There are 17 residues in the CDR3. The germline V gene has CDR1 LGHDT and CDR2 YNNKEL (reference sequence). CDR3 loop: CASSQDPGGGGANVLTF. CDR3 sequence (DNA): TGTGCCAGCAGCCAAGATCCAGGGGGCGGTGGGGCCAACGTCCTGACTTTC.

This clonotype is classed as medium-sized. The rearrangement uses TRBV29-1 and TRBJ2-3, with TRBD2 identical over 7 bases. Trimming at V came to 4 bases and at J to 5 bases, leaving 3 bases not matched to a gene. The CDR3 spans 12 residues. The V gene's germline CDR1 is SQVTM and CDR2 ANQGSEA. DNA for the CDR3: TGCAGCGTTGGTAGGGAGGGAGATACGCAGTATTTT. Protein sequence: CSVGREGDTQYF.

This clonotype was detected ten times or more. DNA for the CDR3: TGTGCCAGCAGTCGACGCAGGGGGCTCCGGAACACTGAAGCTTTCTTT. It is translated as CASSRRRGLRNTEAFF. V is TRBV12-3 or TRBV12-4 and J is TRBJ1-1; 8 nucleotides agree with TRBD1. The V and J ends lost 5 bases and 1 base, in that order; junction bases with no gene match: 9. CDR3 size: 16 residues.

This clonotype occurred many times. The genes are TRBV3-1 and TRBJ2-3, with 10 positions matching TRBD2. The J segment lost 6 bases and the V segment lost 7 bases, leaving 10 bases of the junction unmatched. The germline CDR1 and CDR2 sequences are LGHDT and YNNKEL (reference sequence). The CDR3 has 15 amino acids. This CDR3 reads CASTHSGGFADTQYF. CDR3 sequence (DNA): TGTGCCAGCACCCATAGCGGGGGGTTCGCGGATACGCAGTATTTT.

This clonotype was detected many times. The chain joins TRBV20-1 to TRBJ2-1; D remains unclear. V was trimmed by 0 bases and J by 0 bases, leaving 12 bases between them. The CDR3 spans 16 residues. Germline V CDR1 and CDR2: DFQATT, SNEGSKA (reference sequence). CDR3 nucleotide sequence: TGCAGTGCTAGAGATCGAGCAGAGAGCTCCTACAATGAGCAGTTCTTC. Its protein product is CSARDRAESSYNEQFF.

In its sample, this clonotype was seen many times. The genes are TRBV5-1 and TRBJ1-1, with D perhaps matching TRBD1 (6 bases). The germline V gene encodes CDR1 SGHRS and CDR2 YFSETQ. V lost 0 bases to trimming and J lost 4 bases, with 13 bases between them. This CDR3 spans 15 amino acids. CDR3 region: CASSLEQGLGTEAFF. CDR3 sequence (DNA): TGCGCCAGCAGCTTGGAGCAGGGGTTGGGCACTGAAGCTTTCTTT.

The sample holds many counts of this clonotype. The chain links TRBV5-1 to TRBJ2-2, with a weak D call TRBD1 (6 bases). Germline CDR1 is SGHRS and CDR2 is YFSETQ. Trimming left V 6 bases short and J 0 bases short, with 12 bases between. The CDR3 runs 15 residues. The CDR3 region has the DNA TGCGCCAGCAATCTACAGGGAACGAACACCGGGGAGCTGTTTTTT. Protein product: CASNLQGTNTGELFF.

Notes on this clonotype: Given a much more abundant clone one base away, this may be a read error. This chain joins TRBV5-1 and TRBJ2-3, with D maybe TRBD1 (5 bases). V lost 0 bases and J 4 bases, leaving 18 bases between the germline ends. CDR3 length: 17 residues. CDR1 is SGHRS and CDR2 is YFSETQ in the germline V gene. CDR3 residues: CASSLGVGESKPDTQYF. The CDR3, as DNA: TGCGCCAGCAGCTTGGGGGTAGGGGAAAGCAAGCCAGATACGCAGTATTTT.

At least ten counts were recorded for this clonotype. The rearrangement uses TRBV9 and TRBJ2-7, with TRBD1 as a possible D gene (6 bases). CDR3 length: 15 amino acids. The germline V and J ends were trimmed by 0 bases and 0 bases, with 10 bases remaining between them. CDR1 is SGDLS and CDR2 is YYNGEE in the germline V gene. The CDR3, as DNA: TGTGCCAGCAGCGTAGACGCGGACAGCTCCTACGAGCAGTACTTC. Translated: CASSVDADSSYEQYF.